One TCR beta chain is described in this entry. What it binds is unknown. The donors were adults (healthy and HIV-negative) with no recent acute infections or vaccinations. These data originate in a study of shared clonotypes between healthy human individuals. Whole-study context: The donors, two women and a few men, were aged 18 to 49.

The assay was immunoSEQ multiplex PCR, and TCRdb's table has in-frame clones only and misses some. The sample yields 2 million to 3 million clones, approximately 94% seen once. Study-level results: Clonotypes that were shared across a handful of donors made up approximately 5% of naive CD4 clonotypes. Sequencing depth was expected to affect clonotype sharing among donors.

Looked up from germline, CDR1 is MNHNS and CDR2 is SASEGT. This CDR3 is built from 15 residues. Trimming left V 1 base short and J 2 bases short, with 12 bases between. The rearrangement joins TRBV6-1 to TRBJ2-7, with D perhaps matching TRBD1 or TRBD2 (6 bases each). The source is a man aged 18-30 years in good health. Some clones in this sample may be carry-over from other donors' samples. Sequencing was performed on naive CD4+ T cells from PBMCs. Subset noted: CD45RA+ positively selected. In DNA form, the CDR3 reads TGTGCCAGCAGTGAAGTACCGGGGGCCCCCTACGAGCAGTACTTC. It yields the protein CASSEVPGAPYEQYF.